This T cell receptor beta chain is from a study of CD8+CD57+ T cells in acquired aplastic anemia (dated 2018 in TCRdb). Looking at the study overall: A mean of about 3.2 ug of DNA, ranging from roughly 0.2 to 27.4 ug, was extracted from sorted CD4+ and CD8+ cells. CD8+CD57+ expansion was defined as a frequency above the mean frequency observed in healthy subjects.

About this clonotype itself: Its antigen is unknown. Base-call qualities are not available, and no considerably larger clone is one nucleotide away.

Study-level results and caveats: Over 25 CD8+ CDR3 sequences were found in both patients and controls but appeared to be highly expressed in patients and within the immunodominant clones of the patients. Between patients and healthy controls, no significant difference in CD8+ Simpson's diversity was found (P=0.060).

The CDR3 goes from the cysteine to the phenylalanine over 15 residues. Only the CDR3 DNA stays, 45 bases, in frame from base 1. CDR1 SEHNR and CDR2 FQNEAQ were looked up in the germline V gene (reference sequence). V ends up 1 base short and J 12 bases short, with an unmatched junction base count of 7. Genomic DNA served as template for TCR beta VDJ combination and CDR3 sequence profiling. An Illumina HiSeq 2000 was used for TCR repertoire sequencing. In the paper's pipeline: Repertoires were assessed using TRBV/TRBJ rearrangement plots, CDR3 size and DJ length profiles, and Simpson's diversity index. Whichever DNA sequence was most abundant in the deep sequencing data was defined as the immunodominant clone. CDR3 amino acid sequences were screened for sharing across subjects and were compared with published repertoires and the VDJdb database. Using fastp trimming at Q25 and MiXCR clonotype assembly, TCRdb reanalyzed the public sequencing data and kept in-frame beta chains. Rows are combined by CDR3 protein, so each entry shows the most common genes and DNA. TCRdb, not the original authors, processed these V and J calls. The table for this sample lists roughly 160,000 distinct CDR3 sequences; 70% to 80% of them were counted only once. The ten largest clones capture 35% to 50% of the sample.

Expansion of CD8+CD57+ cells had been shown by flow cytometry in the patients chosen for sequencing. Severe acquired aplastic anemia was diagnosed in all patients according to International Study of Aplastic Anemia and Agranulocytosis and Camitta criteria. No therapy had been received by the patients at the time of blood sampling. In this study, sorted CD4+ and CD8+ T cells from the blood of healthy subjects and of severe aplastic anemia patients had their TCR repertoires deep-sequenced. Patients were enrolled in the USA under clinicaltrials.gov protocols 00001620, 01623167, 00001397, 00071045, 00081523 and 00961064. Ficoll-Paque density gradient centrifugation was used to isolate peripheral blood mononuclear cells. Before DNA was extracted, CD4+ and CD8+ T cells were sorted using either FACS or magnetic beads.

Recombination connected TRBV7-9 to TRBJ2-1, with 12 bases matching TRBD2. The clonotype originates from a human donor with aplastic anemia. Input material: sorted CD4+, CD8+, or CD8+CD57+ T cells (not recorded which) from PBMCs. At the DNA level, the sequence is TGTGCCAGCAGCTTAGGCGGACTAGCGGGGCGCTGGCAGTTCTTC. It specifies CASSLGGLAGRWQFF.